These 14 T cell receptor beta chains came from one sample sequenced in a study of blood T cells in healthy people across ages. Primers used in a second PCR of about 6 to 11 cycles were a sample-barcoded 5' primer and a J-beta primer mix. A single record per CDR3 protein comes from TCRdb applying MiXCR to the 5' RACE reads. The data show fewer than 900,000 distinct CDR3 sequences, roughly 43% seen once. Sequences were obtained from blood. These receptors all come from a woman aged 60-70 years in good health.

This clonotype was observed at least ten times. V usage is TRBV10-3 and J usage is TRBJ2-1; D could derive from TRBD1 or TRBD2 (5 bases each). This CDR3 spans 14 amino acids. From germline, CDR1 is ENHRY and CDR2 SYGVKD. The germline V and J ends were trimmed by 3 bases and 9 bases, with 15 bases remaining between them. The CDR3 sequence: CAISERGPRSEQFF. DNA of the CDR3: TGTGCCATCAGTGAACGGGGCCCTAGGAGTGAGCAGTTCTTC.

The CDR3: CSANFPGLAGGRNEQYF. CDR3 nucleotide sequence: TGCAGTGCTAACTTCCCGGGACTAGCGGGAGGTCGGAACGAGCAGTACTTC. The chain couples TRBV20-1 to TRBJ2-7; 15 bases align to TRBD2. Germline CDR1 reads DFQATT; CDR2 reads SNEGSKA (reference sequence). The CDR3 covers 17 residues. V shed 4 bases, J shed 5 bases, and the junction held 12 bases outside the gene matches.

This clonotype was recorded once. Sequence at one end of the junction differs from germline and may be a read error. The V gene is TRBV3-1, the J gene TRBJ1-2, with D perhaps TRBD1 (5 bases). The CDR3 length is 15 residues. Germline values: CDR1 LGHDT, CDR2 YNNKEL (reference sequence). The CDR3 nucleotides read TGTGCCAGCGGCCAAGAGGCCAGGGCCCTCTATGGCTACACCTTC. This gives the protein CASGQEARALYGYTF.

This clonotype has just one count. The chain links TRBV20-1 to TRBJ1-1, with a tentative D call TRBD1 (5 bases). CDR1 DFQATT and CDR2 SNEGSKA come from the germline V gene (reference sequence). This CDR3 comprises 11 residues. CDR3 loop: CRGGLNTEAFF. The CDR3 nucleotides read TGCAGGGGGGGTCTTAACACTGAAGCTTTCTTT.

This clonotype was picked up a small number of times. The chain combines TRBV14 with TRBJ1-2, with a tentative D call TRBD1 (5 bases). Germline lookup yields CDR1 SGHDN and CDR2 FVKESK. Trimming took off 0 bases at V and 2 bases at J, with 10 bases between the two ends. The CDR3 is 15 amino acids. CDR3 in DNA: TGTGCCAGCAGCCAAGATCCGGGACGGAACTATGGCTACACCTTC. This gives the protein CASSQDPGRNYGYTF.

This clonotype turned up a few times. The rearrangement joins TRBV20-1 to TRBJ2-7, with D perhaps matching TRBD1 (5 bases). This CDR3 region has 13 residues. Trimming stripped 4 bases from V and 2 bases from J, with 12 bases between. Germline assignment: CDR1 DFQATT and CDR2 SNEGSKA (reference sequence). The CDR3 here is CSANPIQAYEQYF. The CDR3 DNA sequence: TGCAGTGCTAACCCGATACAGGCCTACGAGCAGTACTTC.

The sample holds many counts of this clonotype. This CDR3 reads CASSIDKDSYYEQYF. The CDR3 DNA reads as TGTGCCAGCAGTATAGATAAGGACAGCTACTACGAGCAGTACTTC. The chain employs TRBV11-1 and TRBJ2-7; possibly TRBD1 for D (6 bases). V lost 6 bases, J lost 3 bases, and 18 bases lay in between. The CDR3 covers 15 residues. Germline CDR1 SGHAT, CDR2 FQDESV (reference sequence). Full variable domain (missing parts from reference TRBV11-1 and TRBJ2-7): EAEVAQSPRYKITEKSQAVAFWCDPISGHATLYWYRQILGQGPELLVQFQDESVVDDSQLPKDRFSAERLKGVDSTLKIQPAELGDSAMYLCASSIDKDSYYEQYFGPGTRLTVT.

CDR3 sequence reads: CASSQAIALSSYEQYF. The DNA of the CDR3 is TGTGCCAGCAGCCAAGCTATAGCCCTGAGCTCCTACGAGCAGTACTTC. The chain uses TRBV4-2 and TRBJ2-7; no clear D. Per the germline V gene, CDR1 is LGHNA and CDR2 is YNFKEQ. The V gene lost 1 base and the J gene lost 0 bases, with 13 bases spanning the gap. This CDR3 has 16 residues.

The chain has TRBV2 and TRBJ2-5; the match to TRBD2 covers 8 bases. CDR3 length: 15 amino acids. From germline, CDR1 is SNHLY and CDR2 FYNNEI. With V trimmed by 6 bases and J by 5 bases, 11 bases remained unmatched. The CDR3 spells CASRYQAGAGETQYF. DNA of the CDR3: TGTGCCAGCAGATACCAAGCGGGGGCCGGGGAGACCCAGTACTTC.

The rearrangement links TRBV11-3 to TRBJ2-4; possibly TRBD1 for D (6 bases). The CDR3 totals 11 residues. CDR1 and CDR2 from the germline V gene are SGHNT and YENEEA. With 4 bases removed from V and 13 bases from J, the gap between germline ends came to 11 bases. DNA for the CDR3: TGTGCCAGCAGCTCCGGACAGTTACAGTACTTC. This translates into CASSSGQLQYF.

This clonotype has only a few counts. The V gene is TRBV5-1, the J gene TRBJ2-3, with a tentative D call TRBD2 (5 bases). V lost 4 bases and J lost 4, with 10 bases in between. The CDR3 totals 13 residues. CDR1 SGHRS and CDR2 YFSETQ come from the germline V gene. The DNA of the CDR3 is TGCGCCAGCAGCCAGGAGGTCCCAGATACGCAGTATTTT. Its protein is CASSQEVPDTQYF. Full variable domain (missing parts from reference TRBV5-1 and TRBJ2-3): KAGVTQTPRYLIKTRGQQVTLSCSPISGHRSVSWYQQTPGQGLQFLFEYFSETQRNKGNFPGRFSGRQFSNSRSEMNVSTLELGDSALYLCASSQEVPDTQYFGPGTRLTVL.

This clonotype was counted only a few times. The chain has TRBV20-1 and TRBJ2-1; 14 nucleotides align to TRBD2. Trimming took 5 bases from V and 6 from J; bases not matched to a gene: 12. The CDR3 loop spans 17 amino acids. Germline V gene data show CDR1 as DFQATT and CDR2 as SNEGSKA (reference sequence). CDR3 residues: CSAFIPPGLAGVNEQFF. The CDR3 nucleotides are TGCAGTGCTTTTATTCCACCGGGACTAGCGGGGGTCAATGAGCAGTTCTTC.

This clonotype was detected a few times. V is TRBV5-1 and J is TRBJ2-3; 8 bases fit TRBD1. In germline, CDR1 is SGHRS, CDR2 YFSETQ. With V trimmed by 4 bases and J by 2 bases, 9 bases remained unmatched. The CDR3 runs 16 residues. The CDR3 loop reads CASSRRGQADTDTQYF. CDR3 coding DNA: TGCGCCAGCAGCCGGAGGGGACAGGCGGACACAGATACGCAGTATTTT.

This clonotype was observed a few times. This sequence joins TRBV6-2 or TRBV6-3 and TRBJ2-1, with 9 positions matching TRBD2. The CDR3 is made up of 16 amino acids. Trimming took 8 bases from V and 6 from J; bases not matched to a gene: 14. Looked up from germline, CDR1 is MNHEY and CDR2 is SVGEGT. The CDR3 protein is CASCLLSGGIGNEQFF. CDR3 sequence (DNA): TGTGCCAGCTGTCTGCTTAGCGGGGGAATTGGCAATGAGCAGTTCTTC.